A selection of T cell receptor beta chains follows, all from one sample in a study of blood T cells in healthy people across ages. MiXCR, run by TCRdb on the 5' RACE reads, gives a single entry per CDR3 protein. Among roughly 1,300,000 distinct CDR3 sequences listed, 45% to 70% were seen once. The sequencing input was blood. The receptors were sampled from a man aged 18 to 35 in good health. CDR3s include the opening cysteine and the closing phenylalanine or tryptophan. Fields, in order: J gene, V gene, clone size, D gene, CDR3 protein, CDR3 DNA. The D gene is left open where the match is weak. Clone size is not always given. Where it is, it says once, few, many or a class for expanded clones.

j_call: TRBJ2-7
v_call: TRBV4-3
clone_size: few
d_call: -
cdr3_aa: CASSQYGTFYEQYF
cdr3_nt: TGCGCCAGCAGCCAATACGGGACTTTCTACGAGCAGTACTTC

j_call: TRBJ2-2
v_call: TRBV20-1
clone_size: -
d_call: TRBD2
cdr3_aa: CSARTSGGLAAGELFF
cdr3_nt: TGCAGTGCTAGAACATCCGGGGGACTAGCGGCCGGGGAGCTGTTTTTT

j_call: TRBJ2-7
v_call: TRBV27
clone_size: -
d_call: TRBD1
cdr3_aa: CASSVRQGPYEQYF
cdr3_nt: TGTGCCAGCAGTGTACGACAGGGCCCCTACGAGCAGTACTTC

j_call: TRBJ1-6
v_call: TRBV3-1
clone_size: -
d_call: TRBD1
cdr3_aa: CASRPTGGKYSPLHF
cdr3_nt: TGTGCCAGTCGCCCTACAGGGGGAAAGTATTCACCCCTCCACTTT

j_call: TRBJ2-1
v_call: TRBV9
clone_size: -
d_call: -
cdr3_aa: CASSSGPVNEQFF
cdr3_nt: TGTGCCAGCAGCTCAGGGCCGGTCAATGAGCAGTTCTTC

j_call: TRBJ2-5
v_call: TRBV12-5
clone_size: few
d_call: TRBD1
cdr3_aa: CASGLDRGGEETQYF
cdr3_nt: TGTGCTAGTGGTTTGGACAGGGGTGGAGAGGAGACCCAGTACTTC

j_call: TRBJ1-1
v_call: TRBV7-2
clone_size: few
d_call: -
cdr3_aa: CASSLGEGGYTEAFF
cdr3_nt: TGTGCCAGCAGCTTAGGGGAGGGGGGCTACACTGAAGCTTTCTTT

j_call: TRBJ2-4
v_call: TRBV6-2/TRBV6-3
clone_size: -
d_call: TRBD1
cdr3_aa: CASSHLGQGVGIQYF
cdr3_nt: TGTGCCAGCAGTCACCTGGGACAGGGTGTCGGCATTCAGTACTTC

j_call: TRBJ1-1
v_call: TRBV24-1
clone_size: few
d_call: -
cdr3_aa: CATSGSGQDTEAFF
cdr3_nt: TGTGCCACCAGTGGATCAGGGCAGGACACTGAAGCTTTCTTT

j_call: TRBJ1-2
v_call: TRBV20-1
clone_size: few
d_call: TRBD1
cdr3_aa: CSARDVIGTVYAGYTF
cdr3_nt: TGCAGTGCTAGAGATGTGATCGGGACAGTCTACGCGGGCTACACCTTC

j_call: TRBJ2-3
v_call: TRBV7-9
clone_size: -
d_call: TRBD2
cdr3_aa: CASTQAGGGTQYF
cdr3_nt: TGTGCCAGCACTCAGGCAGGCGGGGGTACGCAGTATTTT

j_call: TRBJ2-5
v_call: TRBV10-3
clone_size: -
d_call: -
cdr3_aa: CAISRVDGPRETQYF
cdr3_nt: TGTGCCATCAGCCGAGTTGACGGCCCTCGGGAGACCCAGTACTTC

j_call: TRBJ2-3
v_call: TRBV5-4
clone_size: -
d_call: TRBD2
cdr3_aa: CASSPSGREGTDTQYF
cdr3_nt: TGTGCCAGCAGCCCTAGCGGGAGGGAAGGCACAGATACGCAGTATTTT

j_call: TRBJ2-3
v_call: TRBV11-2
clone_size: -
d_call: -
cdr3_aa: CASSLFTREDTQYF
cdr3_nt: TGTGCCAGCAGCTTGTTCACCCGGGAAGATACGCAGTATTTT

j_call: TRBJ2-3
v_call: TRBV14
clone_size: -
d_call: TRBD2
cdr3_aa: CASSPLAGLSADTQYF
cdr3_nt: TGTGCCAGCAGCCCCTTAGCGGGGCTATCCGCAGATACGCAGTATTTT

j_call: TRBJ2-4
v_call: TRBV4-2
clone_size: -
d_call: TRBD1
cdr3_aa: CASSPRKGAGQQYF
cdr3_nt: TGTGCCAGCAGCCCTCGAAAGGGGGCCGGGCAGCAGTACTTC

j_call: TRBJ2-5
v_call: TRBV7-2
clone_size: -
d_call: -
cdr3_aa: CASSSRDTEETQYF
cdr3_nt: TGTGCCAGCAGCTCCCGGGACACAGAAGAGACCCAGTACTTC

j_call: TRBJ2-7
v_call: TRBV20-1
clone_size: -
d_call: TRBD2
cdr3_aa: CSVAGTYNEQYF
cdr3_nt: TGCAGTGTAGCGGGGACATACAATGAGCAGTACTTC

j_call: TRBJ2-7
v_call: TRBV14
clone_size: few
d_call: -
cdr3_aa: CASSQLGAKVYEQYF
cdr3_nt: TGTGCCAGCAGCCAATTAGGCGCCAAGGTCTACGAGCAGTACTTC

j_call: TRBJ2-4
v_call: TRBV6-2/TRBV6-3
clone_size: once
d_call: -
cdr3_aa: CASSYSGHLAKNIQYF
cdr3_nt: TGTGCCAGCAGTTACTCAGGGCATCTAGCCAAAAACATTCAGTACTTC

j_call: TRBJ2-5
v_call: TRBV9
clone_size: -
d_call: TRBD1
cdr3_aa: CASSPDRGIWETQYF
cdr3_nt: TGTGCCAGCAGCCCGGACAGGGGTATTTGGGAGACCCAGTACTTC

j_call: TRBJ2-7
v_call: TRBV27
clone_size: few
d_call: -
cdr3_aa: CASTSRKRGGYEQYF
cdr3_nt: TGTGCCAGCACCTCTAGGAAGAGAGGGGGTTACGAGCAGTACTTC

j_call: TRBJ1-5
v_call: TRBV20-1
clone_size: -
d_call: -
cdr3_aa: CSARDAGGYQPQHF
cdr3_nt: TGCAGTGCTAGAGATGCAGGAGGATATCAGCCCCAGCATTTT

j_call: TRBJ2-2
v_call: TRBV28
clone_size: few
d_call: -
cdr3_aa: CASSWTGTGELFF
cdr3_nt: TGTGCCAGCAGTTGGACGGGCACCGGGGAGCTGTTTTTT

j_call: TRBJ2-3
v_call: TRBV5-6
clone_size: -
d_call: -
cdr3_aa: CASIRTTLTDTQYF
cdr3_nt: TGTGCCAGCATACGGACTACCCTCACAGATACGCAGTATTTT

j_call: TRBJ1-1
v_call: TRBV4-1
clone_size: -
d_call: -
cdr3_aa: CASSPMGGTEAFF
cdr3_nt: TGCGCCAGCAGCCCCATGGGGGGCACTGAAGCTTTCTTT

j_call: TRBJ2-3
v_call: TRBV6-4
clone_size: many
d_call: TRBD2
cdr3_aa: CASSDSSGRADTQYF
cdr3_nt: TGTGCCAGCAGTGACTCTAGCGGGAGGGCAGATACGCAGTATTTT

j_call: TRBJ2-5
v_call: TRBV29-1
clone_size: -
d_call: -
cdr3_aa: CSLSDGQTLKETQYF
cdr3_nt: TGCAGCCTTTCCGACGGCCAGACCCTCAAAGAGACCCAGTACTTC

j_call: TRBJ2-1
v_call: TRBV7-9
clone_size: -
d_call: TRBD2
cdr3_aa: CASSLPTSGNNEQFF
cdr3_nt: TGTGCCAGCAGCTTACCGACTAGCGGGAACAATGAGCAGTTCTTC

j_call: TRBJ2-7
v_call: TRBV6-5
clone_size: -
d_call: -
cdr3_aa: CASRPVDRSYEQYF
cdr3_nt: TGTGCCAGCAGACCGGTTGACAGATCTTACGAGCAGTACTTC

j_call: TRBJ1-4
v_call: TRBV25-1
clone_size: few
d_call: TRBD1
cdr3_aa: CASSTPGQGPYEKLFF
cdr3_nt: TGTGCCAGCAGTACCCCCGGACAGGGACCGTATGAAAAACTGTTTTTT

j_call: TRBJ2-1
v_call: TRBV12-3/TRBV12-4
clone_size: -
d_call: -
cdr3_aa: CASSVKTGNEQFF
cdr3_nt: TGTGCCAGCAGTGTCAAGACAGGTAATGAGCAGTTCTTC

j_call: TRBJ1-1
v_call: TRBV20-1
clone_size: -
d_call: -
cdr3_aa: CSARDQGLNTEAFF
cdr3_nt: TGCAGTGCTAGAGATCAAGGGTTGAACACTGAAGCTTTCTTT

j_call: TRBJ2-1
v_call: TRBV7-2
clone_size: -
d_call: TRBD2
cdr3_aa: CASSGLAVYNEQFF
cdr3_nt: TGTGCCAGCAGCGGGCTAGCGGTCTACAATGAGCAGTTCTTC

j_call: TRBJ1-2
v_call: TRBV27
clone_size: -
d_call: TRBD1
cdr3_aa: CASSPGTGFLYGYTF
cdr3_nt: TGTGCCAGCAGTCCGGGGACAGGCTTTCTCTATGGCTACACCTTC

j_call: TRBJ1-6
v_call: TRBV27
clone_size: -
d_call: -
cdr3_aa: CASTWGANSPLHF
cdr3_nt: TGTGCCAGCACCTGGGGGGCAAATTCACCCCTCCACTTT

j_call: TRBJ2-7
v_call: TRBV12-3/TRBV12-4
clone_size: -
d_call: TRBD1
cdr3_aa: CASSLVSGGPYEQYF
cdr3_nt: TGTGCCAGCAGTTTAGTATCAGGGGGCCCCTACGAGCAGTACTTC

j_call: TRBJ1-2
v_call: TRBV2
clone_size: -
d_call: -
cdr3_aa: CARASGIPDGYTF
cdr3_nt: TGTGCCAGGGCCTCAGGGATCCCAGATGGCTACACCTTC

j_call: TRBJ2-7
v_call: TRBV7-9
clone_size: -
d_call: -
cdr3_aa: CASSLSTGRTRLEPYEQYF
cdr3_nt: TGTGCCAGCAGCTTATCGACAGGACGAACAAGATTAGAACCCTACGAGCAGTACTTC

j_call: TRBJ2-1
v_call: TRBV11-2
clone_size: once
d_call: TRBD1
cdr3_aa: CASSLLVDRLGEQFF
cdr3_nt: TGTGCCAGCAGCTTATTGGTGGACAGGCTCGGTGAGCAGTTCTTC

j_call: TRBJ2-7
v_call: TRBV4-1
clone_size: -
d_call: -
cdr3_aa: CASSQDVGLLSYEQYF
cdr3_nt: TGCGCCAGCAGCCAAGATGTTGGACTCCTTAGCTACGAGCAGTACTTC

j_call: TRBJ2-1
v_call: TRBV5-1
clone_size: -
d_call: TRBD1
cdr3_aa: CASSWVPGTENEQFF
cdr3_nt: TGCGCCAGCAGCTGGGTCCCTGGGACAGAGAATGAGCAGTTCTTC

j_call: TRBJ2-1
v_call: TRBV6-2/TRBV6-3
clone_size: -
d_call: -
cdr3_aa: CASIYSGSEQFF
cdr3_nt: TGTGCCAGCATTTACTCCGGGTCCGAGCAGTTCTTC

j_call: TRBJ1-6
v_call: TRBV14
clone_size: -
d_call: TRBD1
cdr3_aa: CASSQVEQGFGSPLHF
cdr3_nt: TGTGCCAGCAGCCAAGTTGAACAGGGGTTCGGATCACCCCTCCACTTT

j_call: TRBJ2-7
v_call: TRBV9
clone_size: -
d_call: -
cdr3_aa: CASAPMPSYEQYF
cdr3_nt: TGTGCCAGCGCCCCGATGCCCTCCTACGAGCAGTACTTC

j_call: TRBJ2-6
v_call: TRBV27
clone_size: -
d_call: -
cdr3_aa: CASSLYGGAISGANVLTF
cdr3_nt: TGTGCCAGCAGTTTATATGGGGGGGCAATATCTGGGGCCAACGTCCTGACTTTC